These T cell receptor beta chains were read from a single sample in a study of control samples from healthy donors and cancer patients. Repertoires were generated with immunoSEQ multiplex PCR, while TCRdb's copy carries only in-frame clones and drops some. The sample has about 130,000 clones; more than 85% are singletons. The material sequenced was PBMCs. These receptors were obtained from a middle-aged man with head and neck cancer. Both conserved end residues are part of each CDR3. A D gene is named only where the DNA matches it firmly. Rows give clone size only sometimes, using once, few, many, or a class for an expanded clone.

j_call clone_size v_call d_call cdr3_length cdr3_nt cdr3_aa
TRBJ2-7 - TRBV2 - 11 TGTGCCAGCAGTGAGGAATACGAGCAGTACTTC CASSEEYEQYF
TRBJ1-6 - TRBV7-9 - 13 TGTGCCAGCAGCTTAATGGTTGGAGCACCCCTCCACTTT CASSLMVGAPLHF
TRBJ1-1 - TRBV7-2 - 16 TGTGCCAGCAGCTCCCGGAATATATACCAGGGAGGAGAAGCTTTCTTT CASSSRNIYQGGEAFF
TRBJ2-4 - TRBV2 - 15 TGTGCCAGCAGAGAGGACAGCCTAGCCAAAAACATTCAGTACTTC CASREDSLAKNIQYF
TRBJ2-5 once TRBV18 - 12 TGTGCCAGCTCACCGGAATCGGAGACCCAGTACTTC CASSPESETQYF
TRBJ2-7 - TRBV7-9 - 11 TGTGCCAGCAGCTTAGGTCGGGAGCAGTACTTC CASSLGREQYF
TRBJ1-1 - TRBV7-9 - 14 TGTGCCAGCAGCAAAGACGCCCGAATTTTAGGAGCTTTCTTT CASSKDARILGAFF
TRBJ2-3 - TRBV6-2/TRBV6-3 TRBD1 14 TGTGCCAGCAGCCGGGGACAGCGCACAGATACGCAGTATTTT CASSRGQRTDTQYF
TRBJ1-4 few TRBV7-2 - 14 TGTGCCAGCAGCTTGGTTCAGGGTAATGAAAAACTGTTTTTT CASSLVQGNEKLFF
TRBJ2-7 - TRBV2 TRBD2 14 TGTGCCAGCAGAACTAGCGGGGGCTCCTACGAGCAGTACTTC CASRTSGGSYEQYF
TRBJ1-3 - TRBV6-5 - 13 TGTGCCAGCGGAGGAGCCTCTGAAAACACCATATATTTT CASGGASENTIYF
TRBJ1-1 - TRBV4-3 - 14 TGCGCCAGCAGCCAAGATTTCGGAAACACTGAAGCTTTCTTT CASSQDFGNTEAFF
TRBJ2-5 - TRBV14 - 13 TGTGCCAGCAGCCAAGAGTGGGCGCAGACCCAGTACTTC CASSQEWAQTQYF
TRBJ2-3 once TRBV18 TRBD2 16 TGTGCCAGCTCACCACCCGGGACTAGCGGCACAGATACGCAGTATTTT CASSPPGTSGTDTQYF
TRBJ2-2 - TRBV7-2 - 17 TGTGCCAGCAGCTTGGTAGCAGGGGTATTAAACACCGGGGAGCTGTTTTTT CASSLVAGVLNTGELFF
TRBJ1-2 - TRBV12-5 - 15 TGTGCTAGTGGTTTGTTAAAACTGAAGATATATGGCTACACCTTC CASGLLKLKIYGYTF
TRBJ1-1 - TRBV11-3 - 18 TGTGCCAGCAGCTCTATACAACATACAGGGCGTTCGAACACTGAAGCTTTCTTT CASSSIQHTGRSNTEAFF
TRBJ2-7 - TRBV19 TRBD1 14 TGTGCCAGTAGCAGGGACAGGGGGTTCGACGAGCAGTACTTC CASSRDRGFDEQYF
TRBJ1-1 once TRBV19 - 14 TGTGCCAGTAGTCCCGGGAGGCAGAACACTGAAGCTTTCTTT CASSPGRQNTEAFF
TRBJ2-3 few TRBV7-2 - 14 TGTGCCAGCAGCTTAAGTCCGAGCACAGATACGCAGTATTTT CASSLSPSTDTQYF
TRBJ1-1 once TRBV30 - 14 TGTGCCTGGGCGTGGGGCGTAATCAACACTGAAGCTTTCTTT CAWAWGVINTEAFF
TRBJ1-2 - TRBV2 - 15 TGTGCCAGCAGCCCAAACAGGGCCGGGAACTATGGCTACACCTTC CASSPNRAGNYGYTF
TRBJ1-1 once TRBV4-2 - 14 TGTGCCAGCAGCCAAGAACCCGGGCGAAGGGAAGCTTTCTTT CASSQEPGRREAFF
TRBJ1-2 - TRBV18 - 15 TGTGCCAGCTCACCACGGGACTCTTCCTGGGGTGGCTACACCTTC CASSPRDSSWGGYTF
TRBJ1-1 - TRBV4-2 - 15 TGTGCCAGCAGCCAAGGGGCAGGGTGGAACACTGAAGCTTTCTTT CASSQGAGWNTEAFF
TRBJ2-2 - TRBV5-4 - 12 TGTGCCAGCAGCTTTGGTCTCGGGGAGCTGTTTTTT CASSFGLGELFF
TRBJ1-1 - TRBV7-3 TRBD1 14 TGTGCCAGCAGCTTAGCAGGGGGCCGATCTGAAGCTTTCTTT CASSLAGGRSEAFF
TRBJ2-7 - TRBV10-3 TRBD1 15 TGTGCCATCAGTGAGTCCGAGGGGGCGGGTTACGAGCAGTACTTC CAISESEGAGYEQYF
TRBJ1-1 - TRBV6-2/TRBV6-3 - 12 TGTGCCAGCAGTTATGGATGGACTGAAGCTTTCTTT CASSYGWTEAFF
TRBJ1-2 - TRBV28 - 14 TGTGCCAGCAGTTTAAGAGCAGGGCCCTATGGCTACACCTTC CASSLRAGPYGYTF
TRBJ2-5 few TRBV28 - 12 TGTGCCAGACCTAATTTCCAAGAGACCCAGTACTTC CARPNFQETQYF
TRBJ2-7 - TRBV19 TRBD1 14 TGTGCCAGTAGTAGGTGGCAGGGGGCGCAGGAGCAGTACTTC CASSRWQGAQEQYF
TRBJ2-5 - TRBV4-3 - 17 TGCGCCAGCAGCCAAGAATTAGGCTTAGGAGGTGAAGGGACCCAGTACTTC CASSQELGLGGEGTQYF
TRBJ2-2 - TRBV7-2 TRBD2 14 TGTGCCAGCAGCTTGGGGGGGTTCTCCGGGGAGCTGTTTTTT CASSLGGFSGELFF
TRBJ2-7 - TRBV28 - 12 TGTGCCAGCAGTTTAACTGACTACGAGCAGTACTTC CASSLTDYEQYF
TRBJ1-1 - TRBV6-2/TRBV6-3 TRBD1 15 TGTGCCAGCAGTACTCCGGGACAGGGGATCACTGAAGCTTTCTTT CASSTPGQGITEAFF
TRBJ2-2 - TRBV18 TRBD1 16 TGTGCCAGCTCACCACGTCAGGGGGCAAGCACCGGGGAGCTGTTTTTT CASSPRQGASTGELFF
TRBJ1-3 - TRBV9 TRBD1 16 TGTGCCAGCAGCTCGGGGACAGGGGGCTCTGGAAACACCATATATTTT CASSSGTGGSGNTIYF
TRBJ1-6 - TRBV27 TRBD1 16 TGTGCCAGCAGTTTTTTCCAGACAGGGAGTTATTCATCCCTCCACTTT CASSFFQTGSYSSLHF
TRBJ2-7 - TRBV7-2 - 14 TGTGCCAGCAGCTTAGCACTGGGACGGGCAGAGCAGTACTTC CASSLALGRAEQYF
TRBJ2-1 once TRBV7-8 - 15 TGTGCCAGCAGCTTAAGGGAAGGGGTCTACAATGAGCAGTTCTTC CASSLREGVYNEQFF
TRBJ2-2 - TRBV19 TRBD1 18 TGTGCCAGTAGTGCAATACTTCCGGGACAGGGTCACACCGGGGAGCTGTTTTTT CASSAILPGQGHTGELFF